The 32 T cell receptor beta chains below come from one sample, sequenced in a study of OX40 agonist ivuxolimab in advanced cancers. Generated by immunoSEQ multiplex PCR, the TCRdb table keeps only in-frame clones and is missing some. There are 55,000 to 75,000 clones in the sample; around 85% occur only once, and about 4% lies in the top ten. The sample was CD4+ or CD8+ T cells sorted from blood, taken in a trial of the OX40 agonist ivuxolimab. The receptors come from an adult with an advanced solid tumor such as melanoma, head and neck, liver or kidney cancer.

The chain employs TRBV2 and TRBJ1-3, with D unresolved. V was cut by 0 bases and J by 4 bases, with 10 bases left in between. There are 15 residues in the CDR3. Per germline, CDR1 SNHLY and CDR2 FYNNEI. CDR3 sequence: CASSEARGKGNTIYF. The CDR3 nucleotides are TGTGCCAGCAGTGAAGCGCGCGGGAAAGGAAACACCATATATTTT.

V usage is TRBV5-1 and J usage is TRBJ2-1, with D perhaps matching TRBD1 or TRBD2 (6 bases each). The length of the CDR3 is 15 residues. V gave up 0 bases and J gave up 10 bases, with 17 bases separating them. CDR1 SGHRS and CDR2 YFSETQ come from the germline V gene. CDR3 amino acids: CASSLEGGRRQEQFF. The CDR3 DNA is TGCGCCAGCAGCTTGGAGGGGGGTAGGAGGCAGGAGCAGTTCTTC.

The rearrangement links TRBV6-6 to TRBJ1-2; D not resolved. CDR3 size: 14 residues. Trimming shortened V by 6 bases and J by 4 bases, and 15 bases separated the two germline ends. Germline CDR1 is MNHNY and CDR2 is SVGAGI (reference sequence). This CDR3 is CASRTQEGGYGYTF. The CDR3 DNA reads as TGTGCCAGCAGGACCCAGGAGGGTGGCTATGGCTACACCTTC.

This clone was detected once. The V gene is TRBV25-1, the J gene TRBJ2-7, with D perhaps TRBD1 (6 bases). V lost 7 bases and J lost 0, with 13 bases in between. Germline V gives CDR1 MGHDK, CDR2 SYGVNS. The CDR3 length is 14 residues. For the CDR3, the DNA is TGTGCCAGCACGAGGACAGCTAGCTCCTACGAGCAGTACTTC. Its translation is CASTRTASSYEQYF.

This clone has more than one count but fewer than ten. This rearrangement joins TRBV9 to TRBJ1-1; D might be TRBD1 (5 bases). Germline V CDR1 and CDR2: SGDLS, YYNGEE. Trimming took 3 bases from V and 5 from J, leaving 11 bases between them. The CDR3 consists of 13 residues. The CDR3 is CASSAKGDTEAFF. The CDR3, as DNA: TGTGCCAGCAGCGCTAAAGGGGATACTGAAGCTTTCTTT.

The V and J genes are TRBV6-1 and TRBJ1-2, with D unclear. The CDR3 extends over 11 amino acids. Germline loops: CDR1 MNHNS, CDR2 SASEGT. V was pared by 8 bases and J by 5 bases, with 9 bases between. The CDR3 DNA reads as TGTGCCAGCGAGATACTTTATGGCTACACCTTC. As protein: CASEILYGYTF.

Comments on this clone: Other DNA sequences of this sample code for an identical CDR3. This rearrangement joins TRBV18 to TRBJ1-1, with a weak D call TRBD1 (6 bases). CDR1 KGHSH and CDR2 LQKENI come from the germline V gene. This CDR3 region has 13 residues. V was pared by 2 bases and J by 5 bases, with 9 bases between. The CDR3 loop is CASSPGGNTEAFF. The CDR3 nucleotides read TGTGCCAGCTCACCAGGGGGCAATACTGAAGCTTTCTTT.

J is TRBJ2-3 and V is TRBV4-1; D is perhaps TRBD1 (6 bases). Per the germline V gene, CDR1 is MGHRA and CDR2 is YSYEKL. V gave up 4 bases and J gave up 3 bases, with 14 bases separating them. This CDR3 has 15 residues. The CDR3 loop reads CASSLGTMNTDTQYF. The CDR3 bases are TGCGCCAGCAGCCTAGGGACAATGAATACAGATACGCAGTATTTT.

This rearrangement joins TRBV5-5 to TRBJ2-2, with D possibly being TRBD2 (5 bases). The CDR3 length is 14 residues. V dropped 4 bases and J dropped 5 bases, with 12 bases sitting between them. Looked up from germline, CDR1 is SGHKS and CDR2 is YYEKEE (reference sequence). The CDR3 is CASSTREYTGELFF. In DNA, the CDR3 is TGTGCCAGCAGCACCCGGGAATATACCGGGGAGCTGTTTTTT.

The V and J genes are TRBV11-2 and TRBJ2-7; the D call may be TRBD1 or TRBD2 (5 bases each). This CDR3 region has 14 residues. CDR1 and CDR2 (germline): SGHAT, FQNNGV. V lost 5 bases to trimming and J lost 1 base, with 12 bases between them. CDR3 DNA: TGTGCCAGCAGCCTTTGGGACCTTTCCTACGAGCAGTACTTC. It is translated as CASSLWDLSYEQYF.

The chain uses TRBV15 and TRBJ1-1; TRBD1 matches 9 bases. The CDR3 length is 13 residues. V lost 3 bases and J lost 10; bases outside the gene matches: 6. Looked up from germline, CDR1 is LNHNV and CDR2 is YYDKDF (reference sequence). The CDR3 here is CATSRDRGIPAFF. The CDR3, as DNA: TGTGCCACCAGCAGGGACAGGGGAATCCCAGCTTTCTTT. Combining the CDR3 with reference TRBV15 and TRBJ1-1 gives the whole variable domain DAMVIQNPRYQVTQFGKPVTLSCSQTLNHNVMYWYQQKSSQAPKLLFHYYDKDFNNEADTPDNFQSRRPNTSFCFLDIRSPGLGDTAMYLCATSRDRGIPAFFGQGTRLTVV.

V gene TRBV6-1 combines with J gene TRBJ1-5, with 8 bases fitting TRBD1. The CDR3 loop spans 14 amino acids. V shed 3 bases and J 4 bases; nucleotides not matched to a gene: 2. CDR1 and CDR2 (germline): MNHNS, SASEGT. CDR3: CASSDTGGNQPQHF. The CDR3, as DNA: TGTGCCAGCAGTGATACAGGGGGGAATCAGCCCCAGCATTTT.

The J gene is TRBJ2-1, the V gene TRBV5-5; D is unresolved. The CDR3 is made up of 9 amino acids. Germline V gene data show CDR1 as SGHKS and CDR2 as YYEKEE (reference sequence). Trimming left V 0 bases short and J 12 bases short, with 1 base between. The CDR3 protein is CASSLGQFF. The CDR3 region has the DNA TGTGCCAGCAGCTTGGGGCAGTTCTTC.

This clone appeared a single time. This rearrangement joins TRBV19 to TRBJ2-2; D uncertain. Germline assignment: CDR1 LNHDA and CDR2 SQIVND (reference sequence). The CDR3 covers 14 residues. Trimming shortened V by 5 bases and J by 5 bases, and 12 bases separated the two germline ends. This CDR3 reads CASSSRRETGELFF. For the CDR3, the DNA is TGTGCCAGTAGTTCACGACGTGAGACCGGGGAGCTGTTTTTT.

The CDR3 here is CASSVGLAATGELFF. The CDR3 DNA reads TGTGCCAGCAGCGTGGGACTAGCGGCCACCGGGGAGCTGTTTTTT. This chain links TRBV6-4 with TRBJ2-2; 11 bases are shared with TRBD2. Germline trimming cut 6 bases from V and 4 bases from J; bases unmatched to any gene: 4. Germline V lookup: CDR1 MRHNA, CDR2 SNTAGT. This CDR3 region has 15 residues.

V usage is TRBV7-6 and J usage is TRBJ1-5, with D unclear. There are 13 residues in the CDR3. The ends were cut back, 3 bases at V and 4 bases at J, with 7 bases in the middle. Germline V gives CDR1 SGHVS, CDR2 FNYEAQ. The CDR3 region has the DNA TGTGCCAGCAGCTTGGAGACAAATCAGCCCCAGCATTTT. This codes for CASSLETNQPQHF.

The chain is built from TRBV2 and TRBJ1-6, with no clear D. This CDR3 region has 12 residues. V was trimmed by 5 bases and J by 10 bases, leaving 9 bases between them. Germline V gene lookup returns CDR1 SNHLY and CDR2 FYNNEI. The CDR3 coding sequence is TGTGCCAGCAGTCCAGACCTGTCACCCCTCCACTTT. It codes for CASSPDLSPLHF.

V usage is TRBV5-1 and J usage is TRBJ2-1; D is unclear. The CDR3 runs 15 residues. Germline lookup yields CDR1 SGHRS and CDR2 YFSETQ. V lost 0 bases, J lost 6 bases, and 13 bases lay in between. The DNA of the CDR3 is TGCGCCAGCAGCTTGGGCAGACCCCACGTCAATGAGCAGTTCTTC. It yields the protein CASSLGRPHVNEQFF.

CDR3 sequence (DNA): TGTGCCTGGGACAGGGGGTCCTATGGAAACACCATATATTTT. Its protein product is CAWDRGSYGNTIYF. The chain uses TRBV30 and TRBJ1-3, with TRBD1 matching over 9 bases. Germline loops: CDR1 GTSNPN, CDR2 SVGIG (reference sequence). The CDR3 has 14 residues. The J segment lost 3 bases and the V segment lost 5 bases, leaving 5 bases of the junction unmatched. The full variable domain, in which reference TRBV30 and TRBJ1-3 provide the parts outside the CDR3, is SQTIHQWPATLVQPVGSPLSLECTVEGTSNPNLYWYRQAAGRGLQLLFYSVGIGQISSEVPQNLSASRPQDRQFILSSKKLLLSDSGFYLCAWDRGSYGNTIYFGEGSWLTVV.

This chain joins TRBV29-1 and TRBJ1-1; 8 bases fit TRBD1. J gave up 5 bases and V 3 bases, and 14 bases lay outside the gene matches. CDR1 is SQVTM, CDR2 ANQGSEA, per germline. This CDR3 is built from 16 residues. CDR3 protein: CSVEGQGAQRVTEAFF. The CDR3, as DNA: TGCAGCGTTGAGGGGCAGGGGGCGCAGAGAGTGACTGAAGCTTTCTTT.

CDR3 nucleotide sequence: TGTGCCAGCGGAAACACTGAAGCTTTCTTT. Translating it yields CASGNTEAFF. The chain recombines TRBV7-8 with TRBJ1-1; D remains ambiguous. In germline, CDR1 is SGHVS, CDR2 FQNEAQ. The CDR3 runs 10 residues. Trimming stripped 8 bases from V and 2 bases from J, with 3 bases between.

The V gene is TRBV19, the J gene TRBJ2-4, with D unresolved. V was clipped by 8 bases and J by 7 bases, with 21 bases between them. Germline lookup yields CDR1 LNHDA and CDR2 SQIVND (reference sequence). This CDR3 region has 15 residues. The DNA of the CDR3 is TGTGCCAGTTATCCTCGCCAGGTACGTCGGAACATTCAGTACTTC. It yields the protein CASYPRQVRRNIQYF.

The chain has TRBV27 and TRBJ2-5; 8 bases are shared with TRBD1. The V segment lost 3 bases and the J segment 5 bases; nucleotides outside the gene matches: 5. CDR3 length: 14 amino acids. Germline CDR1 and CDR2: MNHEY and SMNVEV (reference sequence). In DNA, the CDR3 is TGTGCCAGCAGTTTTAGACAGGGGTCGGAGACCCAGTACTTC. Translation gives CASSFRQGSETQYF.

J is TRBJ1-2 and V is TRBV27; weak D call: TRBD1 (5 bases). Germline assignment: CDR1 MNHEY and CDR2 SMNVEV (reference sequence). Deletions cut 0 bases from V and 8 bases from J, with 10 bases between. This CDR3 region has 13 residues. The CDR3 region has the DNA TGTGCCAGCAGTTTATCAGGAGGGGTAGGCTACACCTTC. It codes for CASSLSGGVGYTF.

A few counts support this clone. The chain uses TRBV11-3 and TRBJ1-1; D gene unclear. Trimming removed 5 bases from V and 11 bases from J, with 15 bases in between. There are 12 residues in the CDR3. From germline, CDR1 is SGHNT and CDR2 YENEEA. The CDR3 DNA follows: TGTGCCAGCAGCGTAATCGTACAAAAGGCTTTCTTT. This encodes CASSVIVQKAFF.

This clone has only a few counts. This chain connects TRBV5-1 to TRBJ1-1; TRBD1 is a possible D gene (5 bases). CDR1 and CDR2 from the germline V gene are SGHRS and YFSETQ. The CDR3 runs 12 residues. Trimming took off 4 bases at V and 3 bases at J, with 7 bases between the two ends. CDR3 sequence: CASSTGYTEAFF. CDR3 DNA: TGCGCCAGCAGCACAGGTTACACTGAAGCTTTCTTT.

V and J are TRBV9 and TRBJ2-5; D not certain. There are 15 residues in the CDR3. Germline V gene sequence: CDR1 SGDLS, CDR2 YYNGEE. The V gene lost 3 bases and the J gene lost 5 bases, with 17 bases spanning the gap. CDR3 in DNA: TGTGCCAGCAGCGGGAGTCGATTTGGTCGGGAGACCCAGTACTTC. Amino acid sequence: CASSGSRFGRETQYF.

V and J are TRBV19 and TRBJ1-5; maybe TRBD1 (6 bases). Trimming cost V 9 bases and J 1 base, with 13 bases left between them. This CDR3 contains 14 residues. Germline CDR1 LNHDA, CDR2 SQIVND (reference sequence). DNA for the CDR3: TGTGCCAGCAAAACAGGGAGCAGCAATCAGCCCCAGCATTTT. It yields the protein CASKTGSSNQPQHF.

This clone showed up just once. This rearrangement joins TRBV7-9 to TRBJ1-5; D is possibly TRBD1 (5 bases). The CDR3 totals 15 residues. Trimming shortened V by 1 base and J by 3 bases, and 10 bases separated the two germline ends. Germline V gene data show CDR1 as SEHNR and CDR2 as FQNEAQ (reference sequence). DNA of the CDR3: TGTGCCAGCAGCTTAGGGGGCCAACACAATCAGCCCCAGCATTTT. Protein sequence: CASSLGGQHNQPQHF.

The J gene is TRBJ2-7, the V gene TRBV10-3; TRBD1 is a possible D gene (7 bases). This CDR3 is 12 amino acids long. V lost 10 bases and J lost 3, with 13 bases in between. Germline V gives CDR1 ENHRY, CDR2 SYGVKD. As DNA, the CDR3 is TGTGCCACTGGAGGGACAGTCTACGAGCAGTACTTC. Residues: CATGGTVYEQYF.

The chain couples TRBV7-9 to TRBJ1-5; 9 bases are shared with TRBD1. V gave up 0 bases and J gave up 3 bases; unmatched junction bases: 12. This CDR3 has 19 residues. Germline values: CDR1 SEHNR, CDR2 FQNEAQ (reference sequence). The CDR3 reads CASSLALGTGLLNNQPQHF. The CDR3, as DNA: TGTGCCAGCAGCTTAGCGCTGGGGACAGGGTTATTGAACAATCAGCCCCAGCATTTT. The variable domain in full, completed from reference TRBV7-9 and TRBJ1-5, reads DTGVSQNPRHKITKRGQNVTFRCDPISEHNRLYWYRQTLGQGPEFLTYFQNEAQLEKSRLLSDRFSAERPKGSFSTLEIQRTEQGDSAMYLCASSLALGTGLLNNQPQHFGDGTRLSIL.

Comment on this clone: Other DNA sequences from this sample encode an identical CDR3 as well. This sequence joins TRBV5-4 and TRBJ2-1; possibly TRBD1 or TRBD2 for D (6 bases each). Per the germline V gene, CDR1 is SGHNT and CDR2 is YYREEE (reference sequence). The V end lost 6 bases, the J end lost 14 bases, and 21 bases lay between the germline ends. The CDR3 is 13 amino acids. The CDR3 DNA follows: TGTGCCAGCAAAGAGCAGGGGAGGTCTTTAGAGTTCTTC. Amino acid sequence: CASKEQGRSLEFF.